Below are 8 T cell receptor beta chains sequenced from a single sample in a study of OX40 agonist ivuxolimab in advanced cancers. Sequencing was performed with immunoSEQ multiplex PCR; in TCRdb, only in-frame clones are kept and a portion is missing. The sample contains 55,000 to 75,000 clones, about nine tenths of which appear only once. The source was CD4+ or CD8+ T cells sorted from blood, collected in a trial of the OX40 agonist ivuxolimab. Receptor source: an adult with an advanced solid tumor such as melanoma, head and neck, liver or kidney cancer.

This chain uses TRBV7-8 with TRBJ2-3; unclear D gene. The germline gives CDR1 SGHVS, CDR2 FQNEAQ. The CDR3 is 12 residues long. V was cut by 6 bases and J by 5 bases, with 9 bases left in between. In DNA form, the CDR3 reads TGTGCCAGCAGTTTCCTGGTAGATACGCAGTATTTT. Its translation: CASSFLVDTQYF.

The chain couples TRBV4-2 to TRBJ2-5; the match to TRBD2 covers 11 bases. Germline V lookup: CDR1 LGHNA, CDR2 YNFKEQ. Germline trimming cut 0 bases from V and 4 bases from J; bases unmatched to any gene: 7. This CDR3 has 17 residues. The CDR3 region is CASSQEGGLAVGETQYF. The CDR3 DNA reads as TGTGCCAGCAGCCAAGAGGGGGGACTAGCGGTTGGAGAGACCCAGTACTTC.

The chain has TRBV11-2 and TRBJ2-1; 7 positions match TRBD2. CDR1 is SGHAT, CDR2 FQNNGV, per germline. Trimming at V came to 2 bases and at J to 6 bases, leaving 4 bases not matched to a gene. This CDR3 comprises 14 residues. CDR3: CASSLNPSGNEQFF. Here the CDR3 DNA reads TGTGCCAGCAGCTTAAATCCTAGCGGCAATGAGCAGTTCTTC.

The chain recombines TRBV7-9 with TRBJ2-5, with D uncertain. Trimming cost V 1 base and J 3 bases, with 9 bases left between them. The CDR3 is made up of 14 amino acids. Germline-derived CDR1 and CDR2 are SEHNR and FQNEAQ (reference sequence). The CDR3 protein is CASSLVGLEETQYF. In DNA, the CDR3 is TGTGCCAGCAGCTTAGTGGGATTGGAAGAGACCCAGTACTTC.

The chain links TRBV11-2 to TRBJ2-1, with TRBD1 as a possible D gene (6 bases). Germline loops: CDR1 SGHAT, CDR2 FQNNGV. CDR3 length equals 14 residues. Trimming took off 5 bases at V and 5 bases at J, with 13 bases between the two ends. For the CDR3, the DNA is TGTGCCAGCAGCCGTAATGGACAGAACAATGAGCAGTTCTTC. Protein: CASSRNGQNNEQFF. The full variable domain, completed using reference TRBV11-2 and TRBJ2-1, is EAGVAQSPRYKIIEKRQSVAFWCNPISGHATLYWYQQILGQGPKLLIQFQNNGVVDDSQLPKDRFSAERLKGVDSTLKIQPAKLEDSAVYLCASSRNGQNNEQFFGPGTRLTVL.

The V gene is TRBV6-4, the J gene TRBJ2-7; D may be TRBD1 (7 bases). Deletions cut 2 bases from V and 6 bases from J, with 17 bases between. The CDR3 length is 15 residues. CDR1 is MRHNA and CDR2 is SNTAGT in the germline V gene. As DNA, the CDR3 is TGTGCCAGCAGTGACCCGCGGGACAGCAGGTTCGAGCAGTACTTC. It specifies CASSDPRDSRFEQYF.

The chain uses TRBV2 and TRBJ1-2, with D maybe TRBD1 (5 bases). This CDR3 comprises 17 residues. With 6 bases removed from V and 4 bases from J, the gap between germline ends came to 24 bases. Germline CDR1 is SNHLY and CDR2 is FYNNEI. CDR3 in DNA: TGTGCCAGCAGCGATCCGGGACGGAGACACAGCACCTATGGCTACACCTTC. This codes for CASSDPGRRHSTYGYTF.

This clone was found once. The chain employs TRBV11-2 and TRBJ2-5, with TRBD2 matching over 7 bases. This CDR3 spans 15 amino acids. Trimming took 2 bases from V and 7 from J; bases not matched to a gene: 10. Germline V lookup: CDR1 SGHAT, CDR2 FQNNGV. The CDR3 DNA reads as TGTGCCAGCAGCTTACAGTGGCTAGGCGGGGGGACCCAGTACTTC. Encoded protein: CASSLQWLGGGTQYF.